This is a list of T cell receptor beta chains from one sample in a study of blood T cell repertoires in COVID-19. Profiled with immunoSEQ multiplex PCR; TCRdb holds only in-frame clones, not every one. Altogether about 480,000 clones are present, 80% to 90% being singletons, with the ten largest covering roughly 1%. Sequenced input: peripheral blood. The source is a young man with COVID-19, enrolled during active disease. Each CDR3 is given with its conserved first and last residue. A D gene is named only where the DNA matches it firmly. The size field is filled for only some rows; it gives once, few, many or a size class.

>.|TRBJ2-1|TRBV12-3/TRBV12-4|.
TGTGCCAGCGGCCGTTATCCCTACAATGAGCAGTTCTTC
CASGRYPYNEQFF
>.|TRBJ1-1|TRBV19|.
TGTGCCAGTAGTAGGGGGCGGGACACTGAAGCTTTCTTT
CASSRGRDTEAFF
>.|TRBJ1-5|TRBV2|TRBD1
TGTGCCAGCATTGGGACAGGCCCTCAGCCCCAGCATTTT
CASIGTGPQPQHF
>.|TRBJ2-3|TRBV5-1|TRBD1
TGCGCCAGCAGCTTGGGGCGCCCAGGGACAGGGCTAAACACAGATACGCAGTATTTT
CASSLGRPGTGLNTDTQYF
>.|TRBJ2-7|TRBV7-9|TRBD2
TGTGCCAGCAGCTTGAGCGGGAGCTACGAGCAGTACTTC
CASSLSGSYEQYF
>.|TRBJ2-4|TRBV29-1|.
TGCAGCGGCGTCAACTTAGCCAAAAACATTCAGTACTTC
CSGVNLAKNIQYF
>.|TRBJ2-3|TRBV12-5|TRBD1
TGTGCTAGTGCCCCGGGACAGGGAATGGGTACGCAGTATTTT
CASAPGQGMGTQYF
>.|TRBJ2-7|TRBV29-1|.
TGCAGCGTTGAAGGGGGGCAAGGGGAGGGCTACGAGCAGTACTTC
CSVEGGQGEGYEQYF
>.|TRBJ1-4|TRBV5-8|.
TGTGCCAGCAGCCCCTGGTCAGGGGCAACTAATGAAAAACTGTTTTTT
CASSPWSGATNEKLFF
>.|TRBJ1-1|TRBV7-8|.
TGTGCCAGCAGCTTCCGGGACATCCTCATGAACACTGAAGCTTTCTTT
CASSFRDILMNTEAFF
>.|TRBJ2-1|TRBV28|TRBD2
TGTGCCAGCAGTTTACCCGGTTTAGCGGGCTACAATGAGCAGTTCTTC
CASSLPGLAGYNEQFF
>.|TRBJ2-1|TRBV3-1/TRBV3-2|.
TGTGCCAGCAGTCTTAGTGGTTACAATGAGCAGTTCTTC
CASSLSGYNEQFF
>.|TRBJ2-5|TRBV10-3|.
TGTGCCATCGCGGGGACCCCCCAAGAGACCCAGTACTTC
CAIAGTPQETQYF
>.|TRBJ2-7|TRBV28|TRBD2
TGTGCCAGCAGCGGACTAGAAGGCGAGCAGTACTTC
CASSGLEGEQYF
>.|TRBJ2-6|TRBV6-6|TRBD2
TGTGCCAGCAGTCCTACTAGCGGAGGCTCTGGGGCCAACGTCCTGACTTTC
CASSPTSGGSGANVLTF
>few|TRBJ2-5|TRBV28|.
TGTGCCAGCAGTTCCTCAGACACCTCCGGGGGAGAGACCCAGTACTTC
CASSSSDTSGGETQYF
>.|TRBJ2-1|TRBV18|.
TGTGCCAGCTCACCAGACGGGATGAGGGAGCAGTTCTTC
CASSPDGMREQFF
>.|TRBJ2-1|TRBV9|TRBD1
TGTGCCAGCAGAAAAGCCGGGACAGGGGACAATGAGCAGTTCTTC
CASRKAGTGDNEQFF
>.|TRBJ2-5|TRBV19|TRBD2
TGTGCCAGTACTTCTAGCGGGGGAGTTCAAGAGACCCAGTACTTC
CASTSSGGVQETQYF
>.|TRBJ1-1|TRBV19|.
TGTGCCAGTAGCCCCGTTGAGCGGTTGAACACTGAAGCTTTCTTT
CASSPVERLNTEAFF
>.|TRBJ2-7|TRBV7-8|TRBD2
TGTGCCAGCAGCGGGACTAGCGGTTCCTACGAGCAGTACTTC
CASSGTSGSYEQYF
>.|TRBJ2-7|TRBV15|TRBD1
TGTGCCACCAGCAGAGACAGGGGGATCGACGAGCAGTACTTC
CATSRDRGIDEQYF
>.|TRBJ1-2|TRBV19|TRBD1
TGTGCCAGTAGTAACCTTCCGGGACAGGGCGCTGGCTACACCTTC
CASSNLPGQGAGYTF
>.|TRBJ1-1|TRBV27|.
TGTGCCAGCAGTAACTCCCCAGACAGGCCGAACACTGAAGCTTTCTTT
CASSNSPDRPNTEAFF
>once|TRBJ1-6|TRBV6-5|.
TGTGCCAGCAGTATAACAGGGACTTCACCCCTCCACTTT
CASSITGTSPLHF
>.|TRBJ1-3|TRBV19|TRBD1
TGTGCCAGTAGTGCAGGGGGTCCTGGAAACACCATATATTTT
CASSAGGPGNTIYF
>once|TRBJ2-1|TRBV2|.
TGTGCCAGCAATCCGCTAGGAGCTGATGAGCAGTTCTTC
CASNPLGADEQFF
>.|TRBJ2-7|TRBV24-1|.
TGTGCCACCAGTGAAAGAAGGGGGTCGAATTTCTACGAGCAGTACTTC
CATSERRGSNFYEQYF
>.|TRBJ2-5|TRBV20-1|.
TGCAGTGCTGTCTCTCTGGAGACCCAGTACTTC
CSAVSLETQYF
>.|TRBJ2-1|TRBV5-1|TRBD2
TGCGCCAGCAGTTTAGCGGGAGGGCCTCGACGGAACAATGAGCAGTTCTTC
CASSLAGGPRRNNEQFF
>.|TRBJ2-3|TRBV5-4|TRBD2
TGTGCCAGCAGCTTGAGACTAGCGGGCACAGATACGCAGTATTTT
CASSLRLAGTDTQYF
>.|TRBJ2-3|TRBV4-2|.
TGTGCCAGCAGCCAAGGCAAGGGGGTCACAGATACGCAGTATTTT
CASSQGKGVTDTQYF
>.|TRBJ2-2|TRBV27|.
TGTGCCAGCAGTTTTCGTTCGGTTGGGGAGCTGTTTTTT
CASSFRSVGELFF
>.|TRBJ1-5|TRBV2|TRBD1
TGTGCCAGCAGTTCCACAGGGGGCGGTGGTAGCAATCAGCCCCAGCATTTT
CASSSTGGGGSNQPQHF
>.|TRBJ2-7|TRBV6-6|.
TGTGCCAGCAGTCGACCCCCACAGGACTATACCTACGAGCAGTACTTC
CASSRPPQDYTYEQYF
>.|TRBJ1-6|TRBV19|.
TGTGCCAGTAGTATGAAGGGACTTTCCTCACCCCTCCACTTT
CASSMKGLSSPLHF
>.|TRBJ1-1|TRBV11-3|.
TGTGCCAGCAGCTTAGTAGTCGGTGGCACTGAAGCTTTCTTT
CASSLVVGGTEAFF
>.|TRBJ1-1|TRBV6-6|.
TGTGCCAGCAGTTACGGGGGACAGAACACTGAAGCTTTCTTT
CASSYGGQNTEAFF
>.|TRBJ2-5|TRBV7-8|TRBD2
TGTGCCAGCAGCGGACTAGCGGGAGGCCAAGAGACCCAGTACTTC
CASSGLAGGQETQYF
>once|TRBJ2-2|TRBV7-9|.
TGTGCCAGCAGCCTTCAGACAGGACCCACCGGGGAGCTGTTTTTT
CASSLQTGPTGELFF
>.|TRBJ2-3|TRBV18|TRBD2
TGTGCCAGCTCACACTCTCTAGCGGGAACCACAGATACGCAGTATTTT
CASSHSLAGTTDTQYF
>.|TRBJ1-2|TRBV2|.
TGTGCCAGCAGCTACGTACAGGAGGGCATAAGCTACACCTTC
CASSYVQEGISYTF
>.|TRBJ2-3|TRBV6-5|TRBD2
TGTGCCAGCAGTTACCTCCGGGGGGTCACAGATACGCAGTATTTT
CASSYLRGVTDTQYF
>.|TRBJ2-1|TRBV27|TRBD2
TGTGCCAGCAGGAAAAACACGGGACTAGTGGTCTACAATGAGCAGTTCTTC
CASRKNTGLVVYNEQFF
>.|TRBJ2-3|TRBV5-4|.
TGTGCCAGCAGCTTTCAGAGCGGCCCCACAGATACGCAGTATTTT
CASSFQSGPTDTQYF
>.|TRBJ2-3|TRBV7-3|TRBD2
TGTGCCAGCCAACTAGCGGGAATCACAGATACGCAGTATTTT
CASQLAGITDTQYF
>.|TRBJ1-5|TRBV3-1/TRBV3-2|.
TGTGCCAGCAGCCAAGCGGGGTCGGGGCAGCCCCAGCATTTT
CASSQAGSGQPQHF
>.|TRBJ1-5|TRBV7-3|.
TGTGCCGTCCCTTCGGGGGGCCGCCCCAATCAGCCCCAGCATTTT
CAVPSGGRPNQPQHF
>.|TRBJ2-6|TRBV19|.
TGTGCCAGTAGTATTCAGAAATCTGGGGCCAACGTCCTGACTTTC
CASSIQKSGANVLTF
>.|TRBJ1-3|TRBV4-1|.
TGCGCCAGCAGCCAAGGTCGACAGCCTGGAAACACCATATATTTT
CASSQGRQPGNTIYF
>.|TRBJ1-2|TRBV4-1|.
TGCGCCAGCAGCCATATTTCTAACTATGGCTACACCTTC
CASSHISNYGYTF
>once|TRBJ2-1|TRBV19|TRBD2
TGTGCCAGTAGTAGTTTAGCGGGATCCTACAATGAGCAGTTCTTC
CASSSLAGSYNEQFF